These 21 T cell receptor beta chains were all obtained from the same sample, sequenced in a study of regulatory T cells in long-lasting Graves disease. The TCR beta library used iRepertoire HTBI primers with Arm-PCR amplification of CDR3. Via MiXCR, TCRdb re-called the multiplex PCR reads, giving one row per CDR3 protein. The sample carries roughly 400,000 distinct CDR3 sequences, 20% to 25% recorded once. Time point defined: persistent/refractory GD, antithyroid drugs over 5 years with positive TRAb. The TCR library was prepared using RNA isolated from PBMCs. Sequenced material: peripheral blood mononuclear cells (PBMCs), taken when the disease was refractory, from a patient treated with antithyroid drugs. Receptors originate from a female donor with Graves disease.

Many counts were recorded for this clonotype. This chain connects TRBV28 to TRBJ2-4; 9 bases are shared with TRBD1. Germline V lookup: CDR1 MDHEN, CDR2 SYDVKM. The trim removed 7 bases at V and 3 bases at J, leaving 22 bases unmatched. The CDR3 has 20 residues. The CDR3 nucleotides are TGTGCCAGCATGGGAGTTTCCCGGGACAGGGTGGTCGCTAGCAAAAACATTCAGTACTTC. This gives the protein CASMGVSRDRVVASKNIQYF.

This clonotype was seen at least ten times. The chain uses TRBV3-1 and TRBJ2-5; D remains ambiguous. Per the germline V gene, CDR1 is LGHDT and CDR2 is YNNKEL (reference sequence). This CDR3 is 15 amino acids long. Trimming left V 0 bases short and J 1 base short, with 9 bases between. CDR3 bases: TGTGCCAGCAGCCAAGAAGTTGAGCCCCAAGAGACCCAGTACTTC. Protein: CASSQEVEPQETQYF.

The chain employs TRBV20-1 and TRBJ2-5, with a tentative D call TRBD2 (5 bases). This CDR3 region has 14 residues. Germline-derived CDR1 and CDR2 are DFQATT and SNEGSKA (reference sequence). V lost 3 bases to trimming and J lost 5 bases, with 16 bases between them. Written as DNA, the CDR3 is TGCAGTGCTAGTTGGGAGCCCGGGTGGGAGACCCAGTACTTC. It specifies CSASWEPGWETQYF.

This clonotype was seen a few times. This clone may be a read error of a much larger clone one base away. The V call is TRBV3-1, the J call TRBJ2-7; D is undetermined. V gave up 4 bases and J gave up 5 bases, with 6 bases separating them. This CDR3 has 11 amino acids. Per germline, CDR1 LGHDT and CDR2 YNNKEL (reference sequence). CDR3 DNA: TGTGCCAGCAGCCCCGACGACGAGCAGTACTTC. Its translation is CASSPDDEQYF.

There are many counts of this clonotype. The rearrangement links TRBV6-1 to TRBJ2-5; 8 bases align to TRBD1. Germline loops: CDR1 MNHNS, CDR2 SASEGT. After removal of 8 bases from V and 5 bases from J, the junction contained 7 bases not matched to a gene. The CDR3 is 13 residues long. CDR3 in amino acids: CASHRGTVETQYF. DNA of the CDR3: TGTGCCAGCCACAGGGGGACAGTGGAGACCCAGTACTTC.

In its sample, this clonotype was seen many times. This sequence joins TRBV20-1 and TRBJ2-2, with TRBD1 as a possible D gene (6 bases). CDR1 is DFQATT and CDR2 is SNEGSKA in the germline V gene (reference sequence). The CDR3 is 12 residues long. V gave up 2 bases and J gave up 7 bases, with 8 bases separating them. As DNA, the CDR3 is TGCAGTGCTAGACAGGGGAACGGGGAGCTGTTTTTT. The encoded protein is CSARQGNGELFF.

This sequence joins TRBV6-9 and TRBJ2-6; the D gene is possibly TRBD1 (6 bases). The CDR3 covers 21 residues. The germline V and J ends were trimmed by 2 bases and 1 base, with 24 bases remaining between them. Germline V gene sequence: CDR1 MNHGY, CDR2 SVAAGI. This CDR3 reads CASSYTFNRVGVVSGANVLTF. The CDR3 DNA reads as TGTGCCAGCAGTTATACTTTCAACAGGGTTGGCGTAGTATCTGGGGCCAACGTCCTGACTTTC.

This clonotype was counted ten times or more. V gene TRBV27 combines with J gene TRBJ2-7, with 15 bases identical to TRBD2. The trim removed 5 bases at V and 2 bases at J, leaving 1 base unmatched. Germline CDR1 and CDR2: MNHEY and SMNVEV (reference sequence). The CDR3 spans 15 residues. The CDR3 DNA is TGTGCCAGCAGTCGGACTAGCGGGAGGGCCTACGAGCAGTACTTC. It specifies CASSRTSGRAYEQYF.

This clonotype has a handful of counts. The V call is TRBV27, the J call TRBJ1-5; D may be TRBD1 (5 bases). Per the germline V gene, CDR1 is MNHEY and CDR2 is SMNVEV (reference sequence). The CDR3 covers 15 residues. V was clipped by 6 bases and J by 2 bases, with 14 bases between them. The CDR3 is CASRGEGVGNQPQHF. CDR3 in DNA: TGTGCCAGCAGAGGGGAGGGCGTTGGCAATCAGCCCCAGCATTTT.

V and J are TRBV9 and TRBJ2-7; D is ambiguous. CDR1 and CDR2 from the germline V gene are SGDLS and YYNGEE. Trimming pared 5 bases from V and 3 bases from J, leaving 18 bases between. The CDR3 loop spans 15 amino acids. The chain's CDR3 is CASSPKGTANYEQYF. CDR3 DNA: TGTGCCAGCAGTCCGAAGGGTACAGCCAACTACGAGCAGTACTTC.

The CDR3 spells CASSLLASGRIYEQYF. Here the CDR3 DNA reads TGTGCCAGCAGCTTATTAGCTAGCGGGAGGATCTACGAGCAGTACTTC. V usage is TRBV7-2 and J usage is TRBJ2-7, with 11 bases lining up with TRBD2. With 2 bases clipped from V and 3 bases from J, the junction kept 6 bases outside the gene matches. The CDR3 covers 16 residues. Germline CDR1 reads SGHTA; CDR2 reads FQGNSA.

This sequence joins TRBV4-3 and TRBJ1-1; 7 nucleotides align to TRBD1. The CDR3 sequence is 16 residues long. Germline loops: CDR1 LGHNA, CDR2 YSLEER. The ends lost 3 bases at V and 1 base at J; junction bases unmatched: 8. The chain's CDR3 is CASSQGRGQGNTEAFF. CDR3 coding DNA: TGCGCCAGCAGCCAGGGGAGGGGGCAGGGGAACACTGAAGCTTTCTTT.

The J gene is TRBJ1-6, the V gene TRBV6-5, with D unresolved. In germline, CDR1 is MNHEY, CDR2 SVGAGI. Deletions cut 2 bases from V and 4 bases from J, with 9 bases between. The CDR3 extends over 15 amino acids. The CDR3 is CASSYRLSYNSPLHF. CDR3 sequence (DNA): TGTGCCAGCAGTTACCGACTGAGTTATAATTCACCCCTCCACTTT.

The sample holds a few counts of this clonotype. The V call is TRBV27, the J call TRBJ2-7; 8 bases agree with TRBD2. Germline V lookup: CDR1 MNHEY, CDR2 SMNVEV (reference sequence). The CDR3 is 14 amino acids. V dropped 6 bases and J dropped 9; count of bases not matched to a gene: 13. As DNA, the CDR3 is TGTGCCAGCAGCCCTCGGGGGGGGGCCTCGATGCAGTACTTC. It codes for CASSPRGGASMQYF.

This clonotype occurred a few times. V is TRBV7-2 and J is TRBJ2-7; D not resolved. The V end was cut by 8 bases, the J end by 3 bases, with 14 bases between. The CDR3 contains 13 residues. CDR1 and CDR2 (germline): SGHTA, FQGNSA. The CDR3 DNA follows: TGTGCCAGCCAGATGTTAAATCGCTACGAGCAGTACTTC. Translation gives CASQMLNRYEQYF.

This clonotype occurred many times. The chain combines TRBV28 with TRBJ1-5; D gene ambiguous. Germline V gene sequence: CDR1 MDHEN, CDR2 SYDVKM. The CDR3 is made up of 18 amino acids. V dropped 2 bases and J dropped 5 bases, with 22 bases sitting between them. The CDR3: CASSLGRTGTGVDQPQHF. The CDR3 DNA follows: TGTGCCAGCAGTTTAGGACGGACTGGTACTGGGGTGGATCAGCCCCAGCATTTT. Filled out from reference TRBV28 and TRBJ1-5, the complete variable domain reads DVKVTQSSRYLVKRTGEKVFLECVQDMDHENMFWYRQDPGLGLRLIYFSYDVKMKEKGDIPEGYSVSREKKERFSLILESASTNQTSMYLCASSLGRTGTGVDQPQHFGDGTRLSIL.

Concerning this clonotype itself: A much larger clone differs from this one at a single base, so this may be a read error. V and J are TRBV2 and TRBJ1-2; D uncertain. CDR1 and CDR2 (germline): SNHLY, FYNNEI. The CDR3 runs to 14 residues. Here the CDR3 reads CASPEAGFGYGYAF. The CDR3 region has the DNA TGTGCCAGTCCCGAGGCGGGGTTCGGCTATGGCTACGCCTTC.

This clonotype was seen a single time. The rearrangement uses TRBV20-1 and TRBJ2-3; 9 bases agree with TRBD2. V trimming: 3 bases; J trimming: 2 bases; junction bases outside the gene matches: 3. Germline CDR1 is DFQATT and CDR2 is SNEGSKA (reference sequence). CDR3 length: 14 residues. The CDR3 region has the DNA TGCAGTGCTAGGGGCGGGGGGGACACAGATACGCAGTATTTT. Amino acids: CSARGGGDTDTQYF.

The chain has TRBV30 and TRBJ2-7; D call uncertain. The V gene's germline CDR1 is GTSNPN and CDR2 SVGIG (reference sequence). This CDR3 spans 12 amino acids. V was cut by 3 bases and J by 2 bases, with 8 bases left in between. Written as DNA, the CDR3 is TGTGCCTGGAGCCGTAGCCCCTACGAGCAGTACTTC. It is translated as CAWSRSPYEQYF.

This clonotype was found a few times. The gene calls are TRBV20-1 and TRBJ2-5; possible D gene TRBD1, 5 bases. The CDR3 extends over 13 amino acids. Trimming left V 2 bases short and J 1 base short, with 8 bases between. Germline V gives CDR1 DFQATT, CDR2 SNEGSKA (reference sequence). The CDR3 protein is CSARPDSQETQYF. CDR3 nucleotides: TGCAGTGCTAGACCTGACAGCCAAGAGACCCAGTACTTC.

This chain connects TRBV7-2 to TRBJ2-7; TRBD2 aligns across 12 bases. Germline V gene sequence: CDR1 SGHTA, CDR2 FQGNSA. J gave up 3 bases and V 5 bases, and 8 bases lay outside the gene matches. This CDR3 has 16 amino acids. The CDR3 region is CASSPRTSGAFYEQYF. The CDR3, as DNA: TGTGCCAGCAGCCCGCGGACTAGCGGGGCTTTCTACGAGCAGTACTTC. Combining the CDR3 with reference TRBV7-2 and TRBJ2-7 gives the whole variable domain GAGVSQSPSNKVTEKGKDVELRCDPISGHTALYWYRQSLGQGLEFLIYFQGNSAPDKSGLPSDRFSAERTGGSVSTLTIQRTQQEDSAVYLCASSPRTSGAFYEQYFGPGTRLTVT.